This TCR beta chain was obtained from a study of chemoradiotherapy in HPV16-positive cancers. Using immunoSEQ multiplex PCR, the repertoire was profiled, and TCRdb retains in-frame clones only, with some absent. The sample consists of some 3,400 clones, around four fifths of them appearing once. Over chemoradiotherapy, repertoires were sampled more than once. The clonotype was recovered from a human donor with HPV-associated anogenital cancer. This specimen was tumor tissue, taken from a patient who underwent chemoradiotherapy.

Here the CDR3 reads CASSCPIKQYF. The CDR3, as DNA: TGTGCCAGCAGCTGCCCCATCAAGCAGTACTTC. This rearrangement joins TRBV7-2 to TRBJ2-7; D uncertain. This CDR3 has 11 residues. From germline, CDR1 is SGHTA and CDR2 FQGNSA. V was shortened by 4 bases and J by 8 bases, with 9 bases between the two germline ends.